A selection of T cell receptor beta chains follows, all from one sample in a study of T-cell memory formation after mild COVID-19. Using its own MiXCR run on the 5' RACE reads, TCRdb lists one record per CDR3 protein. The sample lists under 300,000 distinct CDR3 sequences, approximately 19% occurring once. The sequenced sample consisted of PBMCs or a T cell subset sorted from them (not recorded which). The receptors come from a man aged 18-30 years who had mild COVID-19 (a few samples of this study predate the infection). Cell type and time point are not known. CDR3s include the opening cysteine and the closing phenylalanine or tryptophan. The D gene is left open where the match is weak. Size is omitted from some rows. Given values are once, few, many or a class for expanded clones.

CASSSVPGQVVDGYTF	TGTGCCAGCAGTTCTGTCCCGGGACAGGTTGTGGATGGCTACACCTTC	TRBV12-3/TRBV12-4	few	TRBD1	TRBJ1-2
CASSLVARVNTEAFF	TGTGCCAGCAGCTTAGTTGCCAGAGTAAACACTGAAGCTTTCTTT	TRBV7-2	-	-	TRBJ1-1
CASSLSGGSYNEQFF	TGTGCCAGCAGCTTAAGCGGGGGCTCCTACAATGAGCAGTTCTTC	TRBV5-8	many	TRBD2	TRBJ2-1
CASSLGGTSVYEQYF	TGCGCCAGCAGCTTGGGGGGAACTAGTGTGTACGAGCAGTACTTC	TRBV5-1	few	-	TRBJ2-7
CASRQTPTGGATEAFF	TGTGCCAGCAGGCAGACTCCTACAGGGGGCGCGACTGAAGCTTTCTTT	TRBV4-2	many	TRBD1	TRBJ1-1
CASSLSWTGGQPQHF	TGTGCCAGCAGCTTATCGTGGACAGGCGGTCAGCCCCAGCATTTT	TRBV7-2	-	TRBD1	TRBJ1-5
CSARGNGVYEQYF	TGCAGTGCTAGAGGGAATGGAGTCTACGAGCAGTACTTC	TRBV20-1	-	-	TRBJ2-7
CASSVEAIGWGNEQFF	TGTGCCAGCAGCGTAGAGGCAATCGGGTGGGGCAATGAGCAGTTCTTC	TRBV9	few	-	TRBJ2-1
CASSSSLVLAKNIQYF	TGTGCCAGCAGTTCCTCTCTTGTCCTAGCCAAAAACATTCAGTACTTC	TRBV28	-	-	TRBJ2-4
CASSLSGTGDLFEQYF	TGTGCCAGCAGCCTTTCCGGGACAGGGGACCTCTTCGAGCAGTACTTC	TRBV14	-	TRBD1	TRBJ2-7
CASSEIRRDGVLSYTF	TGTGCCAGCAGTGAAATTCGGCGGGACGGGGTATTAAGTTACACCTTC	TRBV2	-	-	TRBJ1-2
CASSPTYGIPSEAFF	TGTGCCAGCAGCCCTACCTATGGAATACCAAGTGAAGCTTTCTTT	TRBV9	-	-	TRBJ1-1
CASSQDVRSYTGELFF	TGCGCCAGCAGCCAAGATGTGAGGTCGTACACCGGGGAGCTGTTTTTT	TRBV4-3	few	-	TRBJ2-2
CASSQASSYGNQPQHF	TGCGCCAGCAGCCAAGCGTCCTCCTACGGCAATCAGCCCCAGCATTTT	TRBV4-1	few	-	TRBJ1-5
CAFGRGTGLYEQYF	TGTGCCTTCGGGAGGGGGACAGGGTTGTACGAGCAGTACTTC	TRBV30	-	-	TRBJ2-7
CASSMTGRSNQPQHF	TGTGCCAGCAGTATGACAGGGCGAAGCAATCAGCCCCAGCATTTT	TRBV28	few	TRBD1	TRBJ1-5
CASSEWLGNEAFF	TGTGCCAGCAGCGAGTGGCTGGGTAATGAAGCTTTCTTT	TRBV11-1	few	-	TRBJ1-1
CASSQSDSSSGANVLTF	TGTGCCAGCAGCCAGAGTGACTCCAGCTCTGGGGCCAACGTCCTGACTTTC	TRBV4-2	few	-	TRBJ2-6
CASSDRGPAAGAETQYF	TGTGCCAGCAGCGACAGGGGACCAGCGGCTGGGGCAGAGACCCAGTACTTC	TRBV7-2	-	TRBD1	TRBJ2-5
CASSLQTGMGTGELFF	TGTGCCAGCAGCCTCCAGACAGGGATGGGCACCGGGGAGCTGTTTTTT	TRBV9	-	TRBD1	TRBJ2-2
CASSLGGGLPWETQYF	TGTGCCAGCAGCTTGGGAGGAGGACTACCCTGGGAGACCCAGTACTTC	TRBV5-4	once	-	TRBJ2-5
CASSLAGLPRQETQYF	TGTGCCAGCAGCTTGGCGGGACTGCCACGCCAAGAGACCCAGTACTTC	TRBV5-4	-	-	TRBJ2-5
CSARAELGQGKEDTQYF	TGCAGTGCTAGAGCTGAACTGGGACAGGGGAAGGAAGATACGCAGTATTTT	TRBV20-1	few	TRBD1	TRBJ2-3
CASSFYRTSGGDLETQYF	TGTGCCAGCAGCTTTTACCGGACTAGCGGGGGGGACCTAGAGACCCAGTACTTC	TRBV7-9	-	TRBD2	TRBJ2-5
CAWIQSAMNTEAFF	TGTGCCTGGATCCAGTCTGCTATGAACACTGAAGCTTTCTTT	TRBV30	-	-	TRBJ1-1
CASRVSGTGGAEAFF	TGTGCCAGCCGAGTATCCGGGACAGGGGGCGCGGAAGCTTTCTTT	TRBV7-2	few	TRBD1	TRBJ1-1
CASSPGTAREQFF	TGTGCCAGCAGCCCTGGGACGGCGCGAGAGCAGTTCTTC	TRBV7-9	few	-	TRBJ2-1
CASSLWAWGSGNTIYF	TGTGCCAGCAGCTTATGGGCGTGGGGCTCTGGAAACACCATATATTTT	TRBV7-9	few	-	TRBJ1-3
CSAKGVLNTGELFF	TGCAGTGCCAAGGGGGTCCTGAACACCGGGGAGCTGTTTTTT	TRBV20-1	-	-	TRBJ2-2
CARRGGHSPLHF	TGTGCCAGGAGGGGAGGCCATTCACCCCTCCACTTT	TRBV21-1	-	-	TRBJ1-6
CATSRDPGTGGETQYF	TGTGCCACCAGCAGAGATCCGGGGACAGGGGGGGAGACCCAGTACTTC	TRBV15	-	TRBD1	TRBJ2-5
CASAYGGVAYNEQFF	TGTGCCAGCGCCTATGGGGGGGTTGCCTACAATGAGCAGTTCTTC	TRBV14	-	TRBD2	TRBJ2-1
CASSLGTGSAQPQHF	TGTGCCAGCAGCTTAGGGACAGGGTCGGCTCAGCCCCAGCATTTT	TRBV7-9	-	TRBD1	TRBJ1-5
CASSTGTGNNSPLHF	TGTGCCAGCAGCACCGGGACAGGGAATAATTCACCCCTCCACTTT	TRBV12-3/TRBV12-4	-	TRBD1	TRBJ1-6
CASSTPHRGIYGYTF	TGTGCCAGCAGCACCCCCCACAGGGGGATTTATGGCTACACCTTC	TRBV7-2	-	TRBD1	TRBJ1-2
CASSPTGMEETQYF	TGTGCCAGCAGCCCGACAGGGATGGAAGAGACCCAGTACTTC	TRBV5-4	many	TRBD1	TRBJ2-5
CASCPGNTIYF	TGTGCCAGCTGCCCTGGAAACACCATATATTTT	TRBV12-3/TRBV12-4	few	-	TRBJ1-3
CSARSVEGLNTEAFF	TGCAGTGCTCGATCTGTGGAAGGATTGAACACTGAAGCTTTCTTT	TRBV20-1	few	-	TRBJ1-1
CASSFRATRRSSTDTQYF	TGTGCCAGCAGCTTCCGGGCGACTAGGAGATCTAGCACAGATACGCAGTATTTT	TRBV11-2	few	-	TRBJ2-3
CASSQAPTSFTDTQYF	TGCGCCAGCAGCCAAGCCCCGACCTCATTCACAGATACGCAGTATTTT	TRBV4-3	-	-	TRBJ2-3
CASSASTDTQYF	TGTGCCAGCAGCGCTAGCACAGATACGCAGTATTTT	TRBV7-9	many	-	TRBJ2-3
CASSYSKLMQETQYF	TGTGCCAGCAGTTACTCGAAGCTGATGCAAGAGACCCAGTACTTC	TRBV6-6	-	-	TRBJ2-5